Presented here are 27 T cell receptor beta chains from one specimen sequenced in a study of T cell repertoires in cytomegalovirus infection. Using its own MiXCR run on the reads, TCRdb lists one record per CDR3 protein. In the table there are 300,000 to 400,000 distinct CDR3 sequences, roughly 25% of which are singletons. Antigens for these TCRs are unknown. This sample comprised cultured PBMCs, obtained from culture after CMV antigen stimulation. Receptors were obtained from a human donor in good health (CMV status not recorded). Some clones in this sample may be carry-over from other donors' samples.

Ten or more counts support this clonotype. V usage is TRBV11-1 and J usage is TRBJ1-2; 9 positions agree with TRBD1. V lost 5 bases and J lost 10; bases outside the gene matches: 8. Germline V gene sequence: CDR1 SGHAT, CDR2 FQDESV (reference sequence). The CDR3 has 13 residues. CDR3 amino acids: CASSGGQGDDYTF. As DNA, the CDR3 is TGTGCCAGCAGCGGGGGACAGGGCGATGACTACACCTTC.

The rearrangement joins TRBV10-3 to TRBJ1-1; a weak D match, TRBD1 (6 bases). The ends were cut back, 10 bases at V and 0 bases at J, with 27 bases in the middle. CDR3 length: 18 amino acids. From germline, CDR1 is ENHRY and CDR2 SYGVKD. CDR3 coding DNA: TGTGCCACCCGGGCAGGCCACCAGGGGATGTTTTTGAACACTGAAGCTTTCTTT. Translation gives CATRAGHQGMFLNTEAFF.

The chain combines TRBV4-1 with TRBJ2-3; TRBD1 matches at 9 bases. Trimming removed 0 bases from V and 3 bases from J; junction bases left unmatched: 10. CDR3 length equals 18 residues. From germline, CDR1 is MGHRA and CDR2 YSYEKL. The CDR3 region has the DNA TGCGCCAGCAGCCAAGATCTCATGGGACAGGGTCGGACAGATACGCAGTATTTT. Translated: CASSQDLMGQGRTDTQYF.

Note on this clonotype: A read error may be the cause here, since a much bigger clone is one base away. This CDR3 reads CASSTRDRVYEQHF. CDR3 in DNA: TGTGCCAGCAGCACACGGGACAGGGTCTACGAGCAGCACTTC. V and J are TRBV7-2 and TRBJ2-7, with TRBD1 identical over 9 bases. The V gene's germline CDR1 is SGHTA and CDR2 FQGNSA. The CDR3 covers 14 residues.

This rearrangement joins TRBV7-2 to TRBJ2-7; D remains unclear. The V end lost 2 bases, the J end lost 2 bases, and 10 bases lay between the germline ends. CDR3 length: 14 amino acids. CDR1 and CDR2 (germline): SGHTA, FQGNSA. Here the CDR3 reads CASSLSGLTYEQYF. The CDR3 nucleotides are TGTGCCAGCAGCTTATCCGGGCTCACCTACGAGCAGTACTTC. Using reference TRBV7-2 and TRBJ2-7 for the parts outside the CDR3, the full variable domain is GAGVSQSPSNKVTEKGKDVELRCDPISGHTALYWYRQSLGQGLEFLIYFQGNSAPDKSGLPSDRFSAERTGGSVSTLTIQRTQQEDSAVYLCASSLSGLTYEQYFGPGTRLTVT.

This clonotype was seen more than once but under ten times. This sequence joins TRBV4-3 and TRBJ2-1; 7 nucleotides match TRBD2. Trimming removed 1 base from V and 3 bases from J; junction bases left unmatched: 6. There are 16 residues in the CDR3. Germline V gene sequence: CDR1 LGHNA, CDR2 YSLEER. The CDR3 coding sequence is TGCGCCAGCAGCCAAGGGACTAGGCGGTTCTACAATGAGCAGTTCTTC. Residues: CASSQGTRRFYNEQFF.

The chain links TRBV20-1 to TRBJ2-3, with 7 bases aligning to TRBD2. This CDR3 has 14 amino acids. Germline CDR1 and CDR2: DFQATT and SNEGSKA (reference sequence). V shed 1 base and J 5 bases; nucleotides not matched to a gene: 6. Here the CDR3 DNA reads TGCAGTGCTAGAGTTCCCGGGGGGATAGATACGCAGTATTTT. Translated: CSARVPGGIDTQYF.

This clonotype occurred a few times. The CDR3 spells CASSLGAGPEWEQFF. In DNA, the CDR3 is TGTGCCAGCAGCTTGGGGGCGGGCCCGGAGTGGGAGCAGTTCTTC. The chain couples TRBV7-6 to TRBJ2-1, with a tentative D call TRBD1 (6 bases). CDR3 length: 15 residues. CDR1 is SGHVS, CDR2 FNYEAQ, per germline. Trimming pared 3 bases from V and 10 bases from J, leaving 19 bases between. The variable domain in full, completed from reference TRBV7-6 and TRBJ2-1, reads GAGVSQSPRYKVTKRGQDVALRCDPISGHVSLYWYRQALGQGPEFLTYFNYEAQQDKSGLPNDRFSAERPEGSISTLTIQRTEQRDSAMYRCASSLGAGPEWEQFFGPGTRLTVL.

CDR3: CSARTGAAGVSGANVLTF. DNA for the CDR3: TGCAGTGCTAGAACGGGAGCAGCGGGAGTATCCGGGGCCAACGTCCTGACTTTC. V gene TRBV20-1 combines with J gene TRBJ2-6; 8 bases agree with TRBD2. The CDR3 sequence is 18 residues long. Germline CDR1 DFQATT, CDR2 SNEGSKA (reference sequence). Germline trimming cut 2 bases from V and 4 bases from J; bases unmatched to any gene: 13.

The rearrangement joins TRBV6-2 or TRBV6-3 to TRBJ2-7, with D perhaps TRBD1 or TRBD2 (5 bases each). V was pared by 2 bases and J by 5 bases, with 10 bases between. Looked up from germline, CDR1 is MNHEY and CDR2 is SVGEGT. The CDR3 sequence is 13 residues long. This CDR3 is CASSYRQGDEQYF. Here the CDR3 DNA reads TGTGCCAGCAGTTACAGGCAGGGAGACGAGCAGTACTTC.

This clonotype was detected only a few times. DNA of the CDR3: TGCGCCAGCAGCCCGATAGCGGGAGGAAGCACAGATACGCAGTATTTT. Translation gives CASSPIAGGSTDTQYF. The rearrangement uses TRBV4-1 and TRBJ2-3; 10 positions match TRBD2. Trimming took 4 bases from V and 0 from J; bases not matched to a gene: 4. This CDR3 has 16 amino acids. Germline loops: CDR1 MGHRA, CDR2 YSYEKL.

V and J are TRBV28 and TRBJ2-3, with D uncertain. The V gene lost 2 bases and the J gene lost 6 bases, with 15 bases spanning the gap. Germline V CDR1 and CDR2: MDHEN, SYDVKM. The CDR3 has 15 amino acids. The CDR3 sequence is CASSLRGQAVDTQYF. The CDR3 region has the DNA TGTGCCAGCAGTTTACGAGGCCAGGCCGTGGATACGCAGTATTTT.

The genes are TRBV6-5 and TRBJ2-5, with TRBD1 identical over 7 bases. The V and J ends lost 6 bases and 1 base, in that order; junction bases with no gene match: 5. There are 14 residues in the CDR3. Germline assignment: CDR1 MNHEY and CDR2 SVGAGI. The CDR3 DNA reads TGTGCCAGCAGACGTGGGACAGTCCAAGAGACCCAGTACTTC. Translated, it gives CASRRGTVQETQYF.

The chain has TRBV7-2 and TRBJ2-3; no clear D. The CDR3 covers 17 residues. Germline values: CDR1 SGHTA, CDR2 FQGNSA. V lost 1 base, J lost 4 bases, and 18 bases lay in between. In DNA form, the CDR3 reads TGTGCCAGCAGCTTAGAGACCGGGCCCAGATCGGCAGATACGCAGTATTTT. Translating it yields CASSLETGPRSADTQYF.

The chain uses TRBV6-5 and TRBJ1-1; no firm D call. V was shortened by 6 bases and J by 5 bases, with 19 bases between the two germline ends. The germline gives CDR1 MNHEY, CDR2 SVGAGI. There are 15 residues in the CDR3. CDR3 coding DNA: TGTGCCAGCAGCGCCGGACGGGTCCAAGGGACTGAAGCTTTCTTT. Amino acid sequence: CASSAGRVQGTEAFF.

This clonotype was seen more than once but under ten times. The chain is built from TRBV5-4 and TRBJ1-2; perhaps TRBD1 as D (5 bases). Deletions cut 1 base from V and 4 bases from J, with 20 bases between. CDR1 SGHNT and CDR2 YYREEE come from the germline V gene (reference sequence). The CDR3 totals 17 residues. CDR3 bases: TGTGCCAGCAGCTTGACCGGCAGGGCGGGTTTATCCTATGGCTACACCTTC. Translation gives CASSLTGRAGLSYGYTF.

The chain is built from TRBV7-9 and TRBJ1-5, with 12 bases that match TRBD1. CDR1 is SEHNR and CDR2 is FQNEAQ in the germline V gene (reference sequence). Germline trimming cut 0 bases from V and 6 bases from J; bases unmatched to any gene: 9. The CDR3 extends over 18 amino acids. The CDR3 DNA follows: TGTGCCAGCAGCTTAGCGCGAATCGGGGACAGGGGGCTTCAGCCCCAGCATTTT. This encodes CASSLARIGDRGLQPQHF.

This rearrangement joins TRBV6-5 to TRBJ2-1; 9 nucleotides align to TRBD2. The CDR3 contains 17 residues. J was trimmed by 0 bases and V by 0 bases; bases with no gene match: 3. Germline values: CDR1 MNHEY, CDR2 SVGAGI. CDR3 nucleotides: TGTGCCAGCAGTTACTCGGCTAGCGGGACCTCCTACAATGAGCAGTTCTTC. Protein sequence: CASSYSASGTSYNEQFF.

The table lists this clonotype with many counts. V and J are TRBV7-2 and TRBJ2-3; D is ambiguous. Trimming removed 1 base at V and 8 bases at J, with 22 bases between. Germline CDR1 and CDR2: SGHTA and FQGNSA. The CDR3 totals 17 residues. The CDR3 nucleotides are TGTGCCAGCAGCTTAGGGGCACTGCGAGTGTCGGAAATTACGCAGTATTTT. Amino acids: CASSLGALRVSEITQYF.

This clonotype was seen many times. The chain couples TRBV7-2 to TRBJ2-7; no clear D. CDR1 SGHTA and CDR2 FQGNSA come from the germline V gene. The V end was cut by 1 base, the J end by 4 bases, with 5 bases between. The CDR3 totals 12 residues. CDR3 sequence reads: CASSLDEYEQYF. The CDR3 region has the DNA TGTGCCAGCAGCTTAGATGAGTACGAGCAGTACTTC.

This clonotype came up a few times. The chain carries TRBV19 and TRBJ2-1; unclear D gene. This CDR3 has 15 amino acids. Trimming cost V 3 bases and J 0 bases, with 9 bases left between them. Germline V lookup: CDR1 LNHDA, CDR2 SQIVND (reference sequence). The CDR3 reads CASSIAGSSYNEQFF. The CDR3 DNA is TGTGCCAGTAGTATTGCTGGAAGCTCCTACAATGAGCAGTTCTTC.

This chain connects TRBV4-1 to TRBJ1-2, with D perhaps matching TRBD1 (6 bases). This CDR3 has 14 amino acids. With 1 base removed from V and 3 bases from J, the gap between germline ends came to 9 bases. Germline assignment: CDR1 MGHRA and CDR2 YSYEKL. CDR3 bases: TGCGCCAGCAGCCAAGCTCCAGGGGACTATGGCTACACCTTC. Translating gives CASSQAPGDYGYTF.

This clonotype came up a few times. The CDR3 loop reads CASSTRQGAVSNQPQHF. In DNA form, the CDR3 reads TGTGCCAGCAGTACGCGACAGGGGGCTGTGAGCAATCAGCCCCAGCATTTT. The V call is TRBV6-2 or TRBV6-3, the J call TRBJ1-5; 10 positions agree with TRBD1. The germline CDR1 and CDR2 sequences are MNHEY and SVGEGT. Trimming at V came to 5 bases and at J to 1 base, leaving 8 bases not matched to a gene. This CDR3 region has 17 residues.

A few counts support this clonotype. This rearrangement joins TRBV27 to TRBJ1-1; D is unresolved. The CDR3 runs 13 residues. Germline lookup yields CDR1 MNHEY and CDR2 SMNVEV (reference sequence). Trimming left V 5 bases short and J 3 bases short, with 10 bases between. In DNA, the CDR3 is TGTGCCAGCAGTCCGGCCGTGGACACTGAAGCTTTCTTT. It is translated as CASSPAVDTEAFF.

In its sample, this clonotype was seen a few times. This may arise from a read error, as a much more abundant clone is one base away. CDR3 nucleotides: TGTGCCAGCAGCTCCACTAGCGGGAGCTACAATGAGCAGTTCTTC. Residues: CASSSTSGSYNEQFF. The V and J genes are TRBV6-5 and TRBJ2-1; TRBD2 matches at 11 bases. Germline lookup yields CDR1 MNHEY and CDR2 SVGAGI. The CDR3 consists of 15 residues. After removal of 6 bases from V and 3 bases from J, the junction contained 4 bases not matched to a gene.

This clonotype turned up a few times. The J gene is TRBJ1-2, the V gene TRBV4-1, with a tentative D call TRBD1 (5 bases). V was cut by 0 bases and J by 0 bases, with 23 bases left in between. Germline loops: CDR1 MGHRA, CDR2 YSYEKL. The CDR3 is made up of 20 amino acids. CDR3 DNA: TGCGCCAGCAGCCAAGAAGGAGCGGGGCAGGCCAAGAGACCTAACTATGGCTACACCTTC. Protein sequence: CASSQEGAGQAKRPNYGYTF.

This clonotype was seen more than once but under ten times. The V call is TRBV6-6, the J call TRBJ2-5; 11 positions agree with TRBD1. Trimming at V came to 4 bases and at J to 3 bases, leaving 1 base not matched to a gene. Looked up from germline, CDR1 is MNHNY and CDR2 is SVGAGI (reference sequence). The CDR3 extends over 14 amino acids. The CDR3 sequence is CASSSGQGEETQYF. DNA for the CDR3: TGTGCCAGCAGTTCGGGACAGGGGGAAGAGACCCAGTACTTC.